These 17 T cell receptor beta chains originate from one sample sequenced in a study of T cell responses to AZD1222 COVID-19 vaccine. Profiled with immunoSEQ multiplex PCR; TCRdb holds only in-frame clones, not every one. This sample has 150,000 or so clones, with over 90% found just once. The material sequenced was peripheral blood, taken on day 0 of AZD1222 vaccination. These receptors all come from an adult in good health.

This clone was recorded only once. The chain has TRBV15 and TRBJ1-2; maybe TRBD1 (6 bases). Germline CDR1 and CDR2: LNHNV and YYDKDF (reference sequence). The ends were cut back, 5 bases at V and 0 bases at J, with 10 bases in the middle. The CDR3 has 14 residues. DNA of the CDR3: TGTGCCACCAGCCGGACAGCTACTAACTATGGCTACACCTTC. Protein sequence: CATSRTATNYGYTF.

This clone showed up just a few times. The rearrangement links TRBV19 to TRBJ2-1, with D possibly being TRBD2 (5 bases). CDR3 length equals 15 residues. The germline gives CDR1 LNHDA, CDR2 SQIVND (reference sequence). Trimming shortened V by 6 bases and J by 0 bases, and 12 bases separated the two germline ends. Here the CDR3 DNA reads TGTGCCAGTAGCCCCCGGGGATTCTCCTACAATGAGCAGTTCTTC. Protein product: CASSPRGFSYNEQFF. Together with reference TRBV19 and TRBJ2-1, the CDR3 gives the full variable domain: DGGITQSPKYLFRKEGQNVTLSCEQNLNHDAMYWYRQDPGQGLRLIYYSQIVNDFQKGDIAEGYSVSREKKESFPLTVTSAQKNPTAFYLCASSPRGFSYNEQFFGPGTRLTVL.

The rearrangement joins TRBV28 to TRBJ2-5; TRBD1 is a possible D gene (5 bases). This CDR3 is built from 14 residues. Trimming left V 6 bases short and J 5 bases short, with 16 bases between. Germline CDR1 MDHEN, CDR2 SYDVKM. The CDR3 region is CASRTPRTRETQYF. The DNA of the CDR3 is TGTGCCAGCAGAACCCCCAGGACACGGGAGACCCAGTACTTC.

The chain employs TRBV6-6 and TRBJ1-5; possible D gene TRBD1, 5 bases. Germline lookup yields CDR1 MNHNY and CDR2 SVGAGI (reference sequence). The CDR3 length is 15 residues. Trimming shortened V by 5 bases and J by 3 bases, and 14 bases separated the two germline ends. CDR3 loop: CASSLQDRHNQPQHF. The CDR3 DNA reads as TGTGCCAGCAGTCTTCAAGACAGACACAATCAGCCCCAGCATTTT.

The genes are TRBV4-2 and TRBJ1-1; unclear D gene. The CDR3 runs to 12 residues. V gave up 0 bases and J gave up 2 bases, with 1 base separating them. Germline V lookup: CDR1 LGHNA, CDR2 YNFKEQ. The CDR3 coding sequence is TGTGCCAGCAGCCAAGATAACACTGAAGCTTTCTTT. Its translation is CASSQDNTEAFF.

This chain uses TRBV11-3 with TRBJ2-1, with 7 nucleotides matching TRBD2. CDR1 is SGHNT and CDR2 is YENEEA in the germline V gene. The CDR3 covers 15 residues. The J segment lost 6 bases and the V segment lost 4 bases, leaving 9 bases of the junction unmatched. The CDR3 DNA reads as TGTGCCAGCAGCTCCCCCGCCCGCGGGAGCAATGAGCAGTTCTTC. This codes for CASSSPARGSNEQFF.

The chain is built from TRBV27 and TRBJ2-1; 9 bases match TRBD2. The V and J ends lost 2 bases and 7 bases, in that order; junction bases with no gene match: 6. The CDR3 has 15 residues. Germline lookup yields CDR1 MNHEY and CDR2 SMNVEV (reference sequence). DNA of the CDR3: TGTGCCAGCAGTTTAGACCCTAGCGGGGTAAATGAGCAGTTCTTC. It translates to CASSLDPSGVNEQFF.

V usage is TRBV10-1 and J usage is TRBJ2-7, with D tentatively TRBD1 (6 bases). The CDR3 sequence is 12 residues long. V gave up 8 bases and J gave up 3 bases, with 11 bases separating them. Germline assignment: CDR1 WNHNN and CDR2 SYGVQD (reference sequence). The CDR3 bases are TGCGCCAGCGGGGACACGATCTACGAGCAGTACTTC. This sequence encodes CASGDTIYEQYF.

V usage is TRBV7-9 and J usage is TRBJ1-1, with D possibly TRBD1 on 5 matching bases. V was shortened by 7 bases and J by 0 bases, with 12 bases between the two germline ends. The CDR3 loop spans 14 amino acids. Germline V gene sequence: CDR1 SEHNR, CDR2 FQNEAQ (reference sequence). CDR3 sequence (DNA): TGTGCCAGCACACCGGGACGGATGAACACTGAAGCTTTCTTT. This sequence encodes CASTPGRMNTEAFF.

This clone was observed a single time. The rearrangement links TRBV19 to TRBJ1-2; TRBD1 matches at 8 bases. This CDR3 spans 14 amino acids. Trimming took 7 bases from V and 6 from J; bases not matched to a gene: 10. In germline, CDR1 is LNHDA, CDR2 SQIVND (reference sequence). The CDR3 region has the DNA TGTGCCAGTAAACAGCAGGGGGCTCAGCATGGCTACACCTTC. This encodes CASKQQGAQHGYTF.

This clone was seen a single time. This chain uses TRBV7-9 with TRBJ1-3; D gene uncertain. From germline, CDR1 is SEHNR and CDR2 FQNEAQ (reference sequence). Trimming removed 2 bases at V and 8 bases at J, with 13 bases between. The CDR3 contains 14 residues. Here the CDR3 reads CASSLTPSGDTIYF. CDR3 nucleotides: TGTGCCAGCAGCTTAACGCCTTCCGGGGACACCATATATTTT.

The chain has TRBV28 and TRBJ1-5; no clear D gene. V dropped 2 bases and J dropped 0 bases, with 17 bases sitting between them. In germline, CDR1 is MDHEN, CDR2 SYDVKM. This CDR3 spans 18 amino acids. The CDR3 region has the DNA TGTGCCAGCAGTTTAATTCGTGGAGACTCCTATAGCAATCAGCCCCAGCATTTT. Translated, it gives CASSLIRGDSYSNQPQHF.

This clone was found once. The chain links TRBV5-4 to TRBJ1-1; D uncertain. V lost 0 bases, J lost 14 bases, and 11 bases lay in between. The CDR3 contains 11 residues. The V gene's germline CDR1 is SGHNT and CDR2 YYREEE (reference sequence). Written as DNA, the CDR3 is TGTGCCAGCAGCTTGGGGGAGGTCAGCTTCTTT. Translated: CASSLGEVSFF.

The rearrangement joins TRBV12-5 to TRBJ2-4; perhaps TRBD1 as D (6 bases). The CDR3 totals 12 residues. CDR1 LGHNT and CDR2 FRNRAP come from the germline V gene. The ends were cut back, 8 bases at V and 7 bases at J, with 12 bases in the middle. CDR3: CASLQGKNIQYF. The CDR3 nucleotides are TGTGCTAGTTTACAGGGTAAGAACATTCAGTACTTC.

V and J are TRBV29-1 and TRBJ2-4, with a weak D call TRBD1 (5 bases). The germline V gene encodes CDR1 SQVTM and CDR2 ANQGSEA. Trimming shortened V by 8 bases and J by 2 bases, and 13 bases separated the two germline ends. The CDR3 has 13 amino acids. CDR3 protein: CSPNRFPKNIQYF. The DNA of the CDR3 is TGCAGCCCCAACAGGTTTCCCAAAAACATTCAGTACTTC.

This chain uses TRBV4-1 with TRBJ1-2; D not resolved. CDR1 and CDR2 from the germline V gene are MGHRA and YSYEKL. V lost 4 bases and J 2 bases, leaving 8 bases between the germline ends. There are 13 residues in the CDR3. The CDR3 DNA reads TGCGCCAGCAGCCTTGGACCGAACTATGGCTACACCTTC. This translates into CASSLGPNYGYTF.

The V and J genes are TRBV5-1 and TRBJ1-1, with 8 bases lining up with TRBD1. The CDR3 totals 13 residues. CDR1 and CDR2 from the germline V gene are SGHRS and YFSETQ. The trim removed 7 bases at V and 2 bases at J, leaving 4 bases unmatched. As DNA, the CDR3 is TGCGCCAGCGGGACAGGACCAAACACTGAAGCTTTCTTT. It yields the protein CASGTGPNTEAFF.